This TCR beta chain was documented in a study of CD8 T cells in ankylosing spondylitis. Findings and limits, study-wide: Among TCR beta sequences, a motif of 7 to 9 highly homologous variants appeared characteristic of ankylosing spondylitis blood. Matched ankylosing spondylitis synovial fluid reportedly contained a significantly enriched population of disease-linked clones.

With molecular barcodes, quantitative 5'-RACE was used to make the TCR beta libraries. TCRdb reprocessed the 5' RACE reads via MiXCR and lists one record per CDR3 protein. The sample lists approximately 440,000 distinct CDR3 sequences; 15% to 20% were seen once. This clonotype was found a few times. Antigen specificity is unknown. The sequenced sample was blood, either unsorted or a sorted T cell fraction (not recorded which). The receptor comes from a male donor with ankylosing spondylitis.

CDR3 region: CASSLGQASNYGYTF. DNA of the CDR3: TGTGCCAGCAGCCTCGGACAAGCCTCTAACTATGGCTACACCTTC. The chain recombines TRBV5-6 with TRBJ1-2; a weak D match, TRBD1 (5 bases). V shed 4 bases and J shed 0 bases, with 13 bases lying between them. Looked up from germline, CDR1 is SGHDT and CDR2 is YYEEEE. The CDR3 is 15 amino acids.